This T cell receptor beta chain was sequenced during a study of radiotherapy plus CTLA-4 blockade in lung cancer (dated by TCRdb to 2016 to 2018). Background for the entire study: Among the enrolled patients, under 20% had an objective response, and 25% to 40% reached disease control. The investigation overall reported the following: After treatment with radiotherapy and ipilimumab, TCR clones that originated in tumors expanded in peripheral blood. The strongest predictors of response, as reported, were early dynamic changes in blood T cell clones along with a rise in serum interferon-beta after radiation.

With regard to this clone: The specificity of this receptor is unknown. Per-base quality was not reported, and no clone a single base away is much larger than it.

The study tested focal radiation therapy combined with CTLA-4 blockade (ipilimumab) in patients with chemo-refractory metastatic non-small-cell lung cancer. Via the germline V gene, CDR1 is SGDLS and CDR2 YYNGEE. Including cysteine and phenylalanine, the CDR3 has 15 amino acids. Of all the DNA, just the CDR3 is kept, 45 bases in frame from base 1. From V the trimming removes 3 bases and from J it removes 4 bases, while the gene matches leave 7 bases of the junction unaccounted for. The method was the immunoSEQ multiplex PCR assay. TCRdb mirrors the immuneACCESS table, restricted to in-frame sequences. Some clones are absent from its copies; in checked studies, under half trace to an unresolved V gene, and the reason for the others is unknown. Across this sample there are approximately 95,000 clones, with roughly 80% seen only once. The leading ten clones occupy around 3% of the sample.

The input for sequencing was peripheral blood, taken from a patient treated with radiotherapy plus ipilimumab. The TCR sequence derives from a human donor with non-small cell lung cancer who had a partial response to radiotherapy plus ipilimumab. The chain uses TRBV9 and TRBJ2-3; TRBD2 fits 8 bases in the junction. The nucleotides read TGTGCCAGCAGCGCCAGCCCGACTAGCGCAGATACGCAGTATTTT. Its translation reads: CASSASPTSADTQYF. The variable domain in full, with residues beyond the CDR3 obtained from the reference TRBV9 and TRBJ2-3 genes, is DSGVTQTPKHLITATGQRVTLRCSPRSGDLSVYWYQQSLDQGLQFLIQYYNGEERAKGNILERFSAQQFPDLHSELNLSSLELGDSALYFCASSASPTSADTQYFGPGTRLTVL.